This T cell receptor beta chain appears in the sequencing data of a study of PD-1 blockade in classical Hodgkin lymphoma. Study-wide results and limits: The diversity seen at baseline in complete responders resembled that of newly diagnosed patients.

Repertoires were generated with immunoSEQ multiplex PCR, while TCRdb's copy carries only in-frame clones and drops some. The top ten clones hold roughly 35% of a sample with 43,000 or so clones, 78% of them seen once. Time point meaning: cycle 4 day 1 (C4D1), after six to seven weeks of nivolumab. Every one of the patients relapsed after autologous stem cell transplantation (brentuximab vedotin exposure was variable). Note on this clone: Its specificity is unknown.

Trimming removed 1 base at V and 5 bases at J, with 9 bases between. The germline V gene has CDR1 SGHTA and CDR2 FQGNSA. The CDR3 loop spans 14 amino acids. The TCR was taken from a human donor with classical Hodgkin lymphoma. The sample here was peripheral blood mononuclear cells (PBMCs), taken before the fourth cycle of nivolumab. The chain recombines TRBV7-2 with TRBJ2-1, with D uncertain. In DNA, the CDR3 is TGTGCCAGCAGCTTAGAATATGGGAACAATGAGCAGTTCTTC. It codes for CASSLEYGNNEQFF.